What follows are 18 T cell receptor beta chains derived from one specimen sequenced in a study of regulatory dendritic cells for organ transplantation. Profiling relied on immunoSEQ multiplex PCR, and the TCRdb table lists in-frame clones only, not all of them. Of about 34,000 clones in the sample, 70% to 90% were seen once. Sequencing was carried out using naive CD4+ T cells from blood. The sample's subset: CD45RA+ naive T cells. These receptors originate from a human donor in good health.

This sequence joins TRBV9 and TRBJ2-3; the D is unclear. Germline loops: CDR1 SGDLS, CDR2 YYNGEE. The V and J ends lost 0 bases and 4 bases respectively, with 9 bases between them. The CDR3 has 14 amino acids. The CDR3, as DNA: TGTGCCAGCAGCGTAGCGGCCACAGCAGATACGCAGTATTTT. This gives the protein CASSVAATADTQYF.

CDR3 bases: TGTGCCAGCAGTGAGAGGGGGGGGATAGAGGAGACCCAGTACTTC. Translated, it gives CASSERGGIEETQYF. This chain links TRBV2 with TRBJ2-5; the D gene is possibly TRBD2 (7 bases). V was shortened by 3 bases and J by 5 bases, with 16 bases between the two germline ends. The CDR3 contains 15 residues. Germline V gene data show CDR1 as SNHLY and CDR2 as FYNNEI.

This chain's CDR3 is CASSQDPGLSKQFF. The CDR3 DNA is TGCGCCAGCAGCCAAGACCCGGGGTTATCCAAGCAGTTCTTC. The chain combines TRBV4-1 with TRBJ2-1, with D maybe TRBD2 (5 bases). The CDR3 is 14 amino acids. Germline values: CDR1 MGHRA, CDR2 YSYEKL. V lost 0 bases and J lost 11, with 14 bases in between.

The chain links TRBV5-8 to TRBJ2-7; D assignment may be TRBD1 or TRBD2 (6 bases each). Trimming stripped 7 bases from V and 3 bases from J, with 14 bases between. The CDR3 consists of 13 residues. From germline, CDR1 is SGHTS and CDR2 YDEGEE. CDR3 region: CASARGPNYEQYF. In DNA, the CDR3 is TGTGCCAGCGCTCGGGGGCCTAACTACGAGCAGTACTTC. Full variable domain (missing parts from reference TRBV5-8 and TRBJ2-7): EAGVTQSPTHLIKTRGQQATLRCSPISGHTSVYWYQQALGLGLQFLLWYDEGEERNRGNFPPRFSGRQFPNYSSELNVNALELEDSALYLCASARGPNYEQYFGPGTRLTVT.

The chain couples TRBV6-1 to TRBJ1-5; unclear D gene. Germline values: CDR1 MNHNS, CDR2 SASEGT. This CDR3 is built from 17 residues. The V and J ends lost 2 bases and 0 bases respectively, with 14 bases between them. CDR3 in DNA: TGTGCCAGCAGTGAACGTCTAACTGTGCGTAGCAATCAGCCCCAGCATTTT. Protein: CASSERLTVRSNQPQHF.

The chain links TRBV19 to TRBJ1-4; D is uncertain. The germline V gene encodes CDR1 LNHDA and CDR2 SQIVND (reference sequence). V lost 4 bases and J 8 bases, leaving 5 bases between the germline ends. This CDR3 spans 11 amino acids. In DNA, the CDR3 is TGTGCCAGTAGTACGGACGAAAAACTGTTTTTT. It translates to CASSTDEKLFF.

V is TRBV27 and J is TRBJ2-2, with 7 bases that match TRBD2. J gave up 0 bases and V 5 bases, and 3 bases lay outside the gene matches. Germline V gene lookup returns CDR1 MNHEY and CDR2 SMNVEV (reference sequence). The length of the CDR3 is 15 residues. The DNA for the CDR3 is TGTGCCAGCAGTCGGGACTACGCGAACACCGGGGAGCTGTTTTTT. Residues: CASSRDYANTGELFF.

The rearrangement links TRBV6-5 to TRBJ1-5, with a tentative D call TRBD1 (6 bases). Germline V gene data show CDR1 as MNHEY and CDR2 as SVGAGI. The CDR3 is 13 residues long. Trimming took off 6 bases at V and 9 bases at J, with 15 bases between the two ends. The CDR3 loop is CASSQDRSGPQHF. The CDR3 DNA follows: TGTGCCAGCAGCCAAGACAGGTCCGGGCCCCAGCATTTT.

The CDR3 loop reads CASSLASWGQETQYF. For the CDR3, the DNA is TGTGCCAGCAGCTTAGCTAGCTGGGGCCAAGAGACCCAGTACTTC. The chain combines TRBV7-2 with TRBJ2-5; D is undetermined. The germline V gene has CDR1 SGHTA and CDR2 FQGNSA. V was shortened by 0 bases and J by 1 base, with 9 bases between the two germline ends. This CDR3 is built from 15 residues.

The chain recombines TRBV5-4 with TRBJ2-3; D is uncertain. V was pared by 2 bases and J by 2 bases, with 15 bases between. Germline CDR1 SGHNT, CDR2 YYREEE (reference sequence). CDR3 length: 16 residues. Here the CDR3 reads CASSFPATYDTDTQYF. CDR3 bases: TGTGCCAGCAGCTTCCCCGCGACTTACGACACAGATACGCAGTATTTT. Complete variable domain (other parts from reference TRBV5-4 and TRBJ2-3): ETGVTQSPTHLIKTRGQQVTLRCSSQSGHNTVSWYQQALGQGPQFIFQYYREEENGRGNFPPRFSGLQFPNYSSELNVNALELDDSALYLCASSFPATYDTDTQYFGPGTRLTVL.

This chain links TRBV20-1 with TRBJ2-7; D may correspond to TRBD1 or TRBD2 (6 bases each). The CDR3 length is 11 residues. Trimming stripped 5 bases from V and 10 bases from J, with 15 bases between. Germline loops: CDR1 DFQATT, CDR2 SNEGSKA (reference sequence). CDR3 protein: CSAATQGGQYF. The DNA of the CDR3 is TGCAGTGCTGCTACACAGGGAGGACAGTACTTC.

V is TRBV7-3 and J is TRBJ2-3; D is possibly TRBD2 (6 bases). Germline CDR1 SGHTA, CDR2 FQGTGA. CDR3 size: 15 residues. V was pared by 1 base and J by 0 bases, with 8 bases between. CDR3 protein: CASSLRRDSTDTQYF. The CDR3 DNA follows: TGTGCCAGCAGCTTAAGGCGGGATAGCACAGATACGCAGTATTTT.

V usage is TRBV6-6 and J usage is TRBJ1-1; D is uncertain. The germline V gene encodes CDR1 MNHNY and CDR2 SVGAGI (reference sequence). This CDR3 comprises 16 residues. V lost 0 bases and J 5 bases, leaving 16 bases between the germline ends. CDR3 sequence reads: CASSYSGVGRRTEAFF. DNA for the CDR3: TGTGCCAGCAGTTACTCCGGGGTAGGAAGACGGACTGAAGCTTTCTTT.

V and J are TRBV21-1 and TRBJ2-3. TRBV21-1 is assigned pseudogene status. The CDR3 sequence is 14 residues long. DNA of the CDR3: TGTGCCAGCAGCACTCGATGGGGCACAGATACGCAGTATTTT. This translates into CASSTRWGTDTQYF.

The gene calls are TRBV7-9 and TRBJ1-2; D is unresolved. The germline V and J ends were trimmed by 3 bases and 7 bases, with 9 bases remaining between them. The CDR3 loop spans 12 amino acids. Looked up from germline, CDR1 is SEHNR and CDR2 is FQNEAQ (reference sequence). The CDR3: CASSFGTGGYTF. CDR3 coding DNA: TGTGCCAGCAGCTTTGGTACGGGTGGCTACACCTTC.

CDR3 nucleotides: TGTGCCAGCAGTTTATCCCCGACAGGCACCTACGAGCAGTACTTC. Protein sequence: CASSLSPTGTYEQYF. The chain uses TRBV27 and TRBJ2-7; TRBD1 might be the D (6 bases). The CDR3 length is 15 residues. Between the trimmed V and J ends, which lost 0 bases and 2 bases, there was a span of 11 bases. Germline V gene sequence: CDR1 MNHEY, CDR2 SMNVEV (reference sequence).

CDR3: CASTRDRGPRWEKLFF. The CDR3 DNA sequence: TGTGCCAGCACCCGGGACAGGGGTCCCCGATGGGAAAAACTGTTTTTT. The genes are TRBV28 and TRBJ1-4, with TRBD1 identical over 10 bases. V lost 7 bases, J lost 8 bases, and 13 bases stayed unmatched. The CDR3 has 16 residues. Per germline, CDR1 MDHEN and CDR2 SYDVKM.

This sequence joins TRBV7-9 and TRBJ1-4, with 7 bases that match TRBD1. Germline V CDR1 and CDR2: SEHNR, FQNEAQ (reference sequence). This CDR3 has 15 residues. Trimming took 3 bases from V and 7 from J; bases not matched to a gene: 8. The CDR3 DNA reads TGTGCCAGCAGCTTGGTGACAGGGTCGGGTGAAAAACTGTTTTTT. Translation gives CASSLVTGSGEKLFF.